The sequence of this TCR beta chain was determined in a study of quantifying T cell responses using KT2 cells (TCRdb year 2017). Study-wide context: RNA was DNase-treated and reverse transcribed with TCR alpha and beta constant-region primers, mostly using SuperScript III. The efficiency of the T4 ligation step under optimum conditions was estimated to be above 9%. To prevent over-amplification, PCR2 was performed as a SYBR Green qPCR and halted at a predetermined fluorescence threshold.

Paper-wide results and their limitations: KT2 sequences were detected down to the lowest spike-in tested, about one KT2 cell per 100,000 PBMC. No side-by-side comparison between this pipeline and other TCR sequencing techniques was included in the study. At very high KT2 spike-in numbers, detection of KT2 sequences reached saturation. A linear scaling of KT2 alpha and beta sequence counts with input KT2 cell number was observed over several orders of magnitude.

Only a few counts were recorded for this clonotype. Its antigen specificity is not known. The input lacks base qualities; no much larger clone sits a single base away. The library was made by UMI-ligation and nested PCR. T4 RNA ligase 1 was used to ligate a single-stranded oligonucleotide containing the Illumina SP2 sequence and a UMI to the 3' end of the cDNA. PCR1 was run for about 4 cycles (98 degrees C for 15 s, 69 degrees C for 30 s, 72 degrees C for 40 s), and an equimolar mix of RC1.1 and RC1.2, covering TRBC1 and TRBC2, was used as the beta primer. Starting at PCR2, the TCR alpha and beta chains were handled separately, and sample indices and Illumina adaptors were added. The UMI comprised 12 random nucleotides, as two hexamers separated by a spacer, placed after an 8-base spacer. Libraries were sequenced on an Illumina MiSeq with v2 2x251 paired-end chemistry, typically around eleven samples per run. To increase diversity, roughly 5-8% PhiX DNA was added to each sequencing library. The original methods were these. bcl2fastq converted raw reads to FASTQ, and Demultiplexor demultiplexed the reads by dual indices. V and J genes were assigned by Decombinator through tag matching, with a single base-pair mismatch permitted. UMIs were used by Collapsinator to correct both sequencing errors and frequency errors caused by PCR heterogeneity. Decombinator identifiers were converted to nucleotide sequence by CDR3Translator, the sequences were translated to amino acids, and CDR3 was extracted using C- and N-terminal motifs. A cluster of KT2 sequences sharing one unique molecular identifier was counted as one distinct KT2 TCR. The public sequencing data were trimmed at Q25 with fastp and processed into clonotypes with MiXCR by TCRdb, which kept only in-frame beta chains. Rows merge per CDR3 protein into single entries with the most common DNA and genes. What appears here as the V and J calls and clone size reflects TCRdb's work, not the paper's. A total of around 50,000 distinct CDR3 sequences appear in this sample, under 14% of them only once. 8% to 13% of the sample belongs to the ten largest clones.

V loses 4 bases of germline sequence and J loses 8 bases, and the interval between the two ends is 12 bases. The CDR3 has 13 amino acids, counting the end cysteine and phenylalanine. Only the CDR3 portion is preserved as DNA: 39 bases, with reading frame beginning at the first base. Based on the germline V gene, the CDR1 and CDR2 sequences are KGHSH and LQKENI. Known numbers of KT2, a T cell clone whose TCR had been sequenced previously, were spiked into unfractionated PBMC to test the sensitivity and accuracy of the pipeline. A range of KT2-to-PBMC ratios was set up by mixing KT2 cells into a fixed number of PBMC.

Sequencing used PBMCs spiked with cells of the T cell clone KT2. The chain was built from TRBV18 and TRBJ1-5, and the D gene may be TRBD1, 5 bases matching. This clonotype was obtained from a human donor. The sequence in DNA is TGTGCCAGCTCACTACGGGACGGGGAGCCCCAGCATTTT. It translates as CASSLRDGEPQHF.